This T cell receptor (beta chain) emerged from a study of T cells expressing NK-cell markers. In the study overall: Repertoires of TCR beta were obtained from T cells sorted as CD3+CD56+NKG2C+, CD3+CD56+NKG2C- and CD3+CD56-NKG2C+. Study-level points and caveats: Six donors carried dominant NKG2C+ clonotypes that made up 1.0-7.0% of their CD8+ T cells. The CD3+CD56-NKG2C+ fraction of a few donors was also led by these clonotypes.

Comments on this clonotype: Antigen unknown.

Following a re-call of the 5' RACE reads, TCRdb has one entry per CDR3 protein and lacks DNA. This sample's table has about 160,000 distinct CDR3 sequences. This TCR derives from a woman between 18 and 70 years old in good health. The sample taken for sequencing was blood T cells: a sorted CD56 or NKG2C T cell subset, CD4+ or CD8+ T cells, or bulk PBMC T cells (not recorded which).

Here the CDR3 reads CASSYRQGTNVLTF. V gene TRBV3-1 combines with J gene TRBJ2-6; TCRdb's D call of TRBD1 is untestable without DNA. The CDR3 covers 14 residues. Germline CDR1 is LGHDT and CDR2 is YNNKEL (reference sequence).